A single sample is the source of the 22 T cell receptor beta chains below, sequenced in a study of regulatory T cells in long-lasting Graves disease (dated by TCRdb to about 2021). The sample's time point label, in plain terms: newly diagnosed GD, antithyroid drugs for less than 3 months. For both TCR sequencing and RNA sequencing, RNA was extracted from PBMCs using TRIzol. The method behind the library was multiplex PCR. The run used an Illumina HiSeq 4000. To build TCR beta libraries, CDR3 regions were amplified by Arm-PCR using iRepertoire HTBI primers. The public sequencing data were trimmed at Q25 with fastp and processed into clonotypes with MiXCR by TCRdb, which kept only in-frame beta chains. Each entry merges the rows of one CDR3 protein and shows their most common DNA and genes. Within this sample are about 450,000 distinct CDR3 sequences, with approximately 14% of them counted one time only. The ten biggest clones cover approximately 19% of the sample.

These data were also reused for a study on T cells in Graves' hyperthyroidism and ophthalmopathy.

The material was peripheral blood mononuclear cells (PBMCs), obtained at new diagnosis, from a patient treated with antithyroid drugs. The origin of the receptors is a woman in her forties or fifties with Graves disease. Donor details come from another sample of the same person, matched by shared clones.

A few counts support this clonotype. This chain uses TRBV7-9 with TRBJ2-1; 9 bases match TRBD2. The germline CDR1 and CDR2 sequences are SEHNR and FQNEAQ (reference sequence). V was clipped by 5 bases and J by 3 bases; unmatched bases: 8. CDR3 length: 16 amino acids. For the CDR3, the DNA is TGTGCCAGCAGCCCTATAGCGGGGGAAATCTACAATGAGCAGTTCTTC. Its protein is CASSPIAGEIYNEQFF.

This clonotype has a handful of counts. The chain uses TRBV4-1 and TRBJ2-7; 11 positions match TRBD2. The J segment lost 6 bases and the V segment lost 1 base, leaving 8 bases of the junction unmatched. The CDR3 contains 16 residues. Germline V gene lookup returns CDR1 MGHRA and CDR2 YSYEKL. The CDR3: CASSQAQLAGEGEQYF. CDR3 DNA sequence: TGCGCCAGCAGCCAAGCCCAACTAGCGGGAGAGGGCGAGCAGTACTTC.

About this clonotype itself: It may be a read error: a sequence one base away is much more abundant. CDR3 in DNA: TGTGCCAGCAACCAAGCGAACTTTAGCGTCGAGACCCAGTACTTC. This translates into CASNQANFSVETQYF. The chain is built from TRBV6-2 or TRBV6-3 and TRBJ2-5; weak D call: TRBD2 (5 bases). The CDR3 runs to 15 residues. CDR1 is MNHEY, CDR2 SVGEGT, per germline. The germline V and J ends were trimmed by 7 bases and 5 bases, with 20 bases remaining between them.

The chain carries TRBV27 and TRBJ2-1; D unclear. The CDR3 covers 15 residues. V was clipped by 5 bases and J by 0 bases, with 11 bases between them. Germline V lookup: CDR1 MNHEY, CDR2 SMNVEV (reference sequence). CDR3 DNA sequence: TGTGCCAGCAGTCTCTACGCGAGCTCCTACAATGAGCAGTTCTTC. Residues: CASSLYASSYNEQFF.

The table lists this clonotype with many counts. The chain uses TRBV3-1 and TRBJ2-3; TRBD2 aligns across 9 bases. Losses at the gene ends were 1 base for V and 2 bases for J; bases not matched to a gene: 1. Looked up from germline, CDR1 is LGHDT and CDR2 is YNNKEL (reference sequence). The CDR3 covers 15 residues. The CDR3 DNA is TGTGCCAGCAGCCAAGGACTAGCGGCCACAGATACGCAGTATTTT. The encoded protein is CASSQGLAATDTQYF.

The CDR3 here is CASSLRLAEQETQYF. The CDR3 DNA reads TGTGCCAGCAGCTTGCGCCTAGCGGAACAAGAGACCCAGTACTTC. The rearrangement joins TRBV5-4 to TRBJ2-5; 7 bases are a match to TRBD2. Germline-derived CDR1 and CDR2 are SGHNT and YYREEE (reference sequence). The CDR3 covers 15 residues. V lost 1 base and J lost 2; bases outside the gene matches: 5.

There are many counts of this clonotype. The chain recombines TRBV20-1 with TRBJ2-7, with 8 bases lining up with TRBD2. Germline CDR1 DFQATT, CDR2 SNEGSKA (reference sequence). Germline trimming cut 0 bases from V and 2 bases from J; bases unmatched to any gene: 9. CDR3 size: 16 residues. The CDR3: CSARDETGLVAYEQYF. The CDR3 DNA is TGCAGTGCTAGAGACGAAACGGGACTAGTCGCCTACGAGCAGTACTTC.

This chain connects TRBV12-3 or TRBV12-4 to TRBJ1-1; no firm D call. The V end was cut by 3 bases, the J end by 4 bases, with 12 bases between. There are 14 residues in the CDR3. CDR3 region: CASSFSLQSTEAFF. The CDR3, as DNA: TGTGCCAGCAGTTTTTCCCTCCAGAGCACTGAAGCTTTCTTT.

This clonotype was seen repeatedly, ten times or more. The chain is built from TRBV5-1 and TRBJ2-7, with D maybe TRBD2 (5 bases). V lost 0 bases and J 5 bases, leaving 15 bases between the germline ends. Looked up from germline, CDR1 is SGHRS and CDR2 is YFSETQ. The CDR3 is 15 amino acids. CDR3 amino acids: CASSLEGVIVDEQYF. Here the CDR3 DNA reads TGCGCCAGCAGCTTGGAGGGAGTAATAGTTGACGAGCAGTACTTC.

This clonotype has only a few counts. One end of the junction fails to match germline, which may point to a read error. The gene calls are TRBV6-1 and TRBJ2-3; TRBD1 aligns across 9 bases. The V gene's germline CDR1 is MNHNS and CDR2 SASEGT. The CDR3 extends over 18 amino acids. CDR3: CASSEALRGQGRRETPYF. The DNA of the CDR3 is TGTGCCAGCAGTGAAGCGCTTCGGGGACAGGGACGTAGGGAGACCCCGTACTTC.

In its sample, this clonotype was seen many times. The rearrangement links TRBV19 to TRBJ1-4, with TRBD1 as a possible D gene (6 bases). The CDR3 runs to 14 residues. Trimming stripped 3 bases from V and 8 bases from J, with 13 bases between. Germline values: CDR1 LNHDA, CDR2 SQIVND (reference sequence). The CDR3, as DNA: TGTGCCAGTAGTATTCCTGGCGGGGGCGAAAAACTGTTTTTT. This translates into CASSIPGGGEKLFF.

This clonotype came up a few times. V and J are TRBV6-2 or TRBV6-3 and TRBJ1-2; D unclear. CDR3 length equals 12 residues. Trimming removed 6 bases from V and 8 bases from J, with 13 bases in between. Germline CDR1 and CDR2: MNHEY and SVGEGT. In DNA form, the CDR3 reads TGTGCCAGCAGCCCGTTGGCCCAAGGCTACACCTTC. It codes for CASSPLAQGYTF.

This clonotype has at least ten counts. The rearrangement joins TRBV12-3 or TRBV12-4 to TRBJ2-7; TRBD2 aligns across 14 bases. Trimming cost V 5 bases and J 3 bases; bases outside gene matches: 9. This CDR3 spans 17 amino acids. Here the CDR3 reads CASSPGLAGESGYEQYF. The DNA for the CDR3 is TGTGCCAGCAGTCCGGGACTAGCGGGAGAATCGGGCTACGAGCAGTACTTC.

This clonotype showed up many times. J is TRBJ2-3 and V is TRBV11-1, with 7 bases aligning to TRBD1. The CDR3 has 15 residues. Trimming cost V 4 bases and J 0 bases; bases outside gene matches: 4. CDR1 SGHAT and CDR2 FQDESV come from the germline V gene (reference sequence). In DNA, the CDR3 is TGTGCCAGCAGCTCGGGACAGCGGAGCACAGATACGCAGTATTTT. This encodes CASSSGQRSTDTQYF. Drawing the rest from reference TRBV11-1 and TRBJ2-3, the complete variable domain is EAEVAQSPRYKITEKSQAVAFWCDPISGHATLYWYRQILGQGPELLVQFQDESVVDDSQLPKDRFSAERLKGVDSTLKIQPAELGDSAMYLCASSSGQRSTDTQYFGPGTRLTVL.

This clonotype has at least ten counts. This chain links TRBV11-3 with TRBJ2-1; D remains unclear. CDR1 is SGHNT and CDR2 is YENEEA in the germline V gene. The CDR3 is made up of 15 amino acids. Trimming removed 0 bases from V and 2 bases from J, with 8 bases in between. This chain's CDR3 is CASSLDGSPYNEQFF. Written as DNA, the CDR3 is TGTGCCAGCAGCTTAGATGGCAGCCCCTACAATGAGCAGTTCTTC.

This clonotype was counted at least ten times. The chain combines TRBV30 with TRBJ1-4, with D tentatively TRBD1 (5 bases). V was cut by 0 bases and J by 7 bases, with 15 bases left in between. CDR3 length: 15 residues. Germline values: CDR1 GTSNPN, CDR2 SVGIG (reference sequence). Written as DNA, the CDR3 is TGTGCCTGGAGTGTCCGAGGGGCCGGTACTGAAAAACTGTTTTTT. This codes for CAWSVRGAGTEKLFF.

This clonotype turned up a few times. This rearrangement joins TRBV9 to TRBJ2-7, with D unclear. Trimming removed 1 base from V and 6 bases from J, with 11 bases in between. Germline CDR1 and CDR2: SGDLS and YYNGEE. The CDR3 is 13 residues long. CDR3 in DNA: TGTGCCAGCAGCGTATATGGGAACGGCGAGCAGTACTTC. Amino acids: CASSVYGNGEQYF.

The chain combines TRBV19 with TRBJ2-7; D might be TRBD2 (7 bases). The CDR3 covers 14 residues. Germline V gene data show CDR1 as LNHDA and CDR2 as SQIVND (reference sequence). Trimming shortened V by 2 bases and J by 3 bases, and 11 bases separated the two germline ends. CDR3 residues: CASSISGGGYEQYF. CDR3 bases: TGTGCCAGTAGTATATCGGGGGGCGGCTACGAGCAGTACTTC.

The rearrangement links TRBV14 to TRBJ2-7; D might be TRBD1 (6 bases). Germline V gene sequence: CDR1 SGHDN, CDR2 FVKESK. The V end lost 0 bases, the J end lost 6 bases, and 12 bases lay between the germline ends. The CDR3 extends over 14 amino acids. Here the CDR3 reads CASSQEGGSLEQYF. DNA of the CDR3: TGTGCCAGCAGCCAAGAAGGGGGTAGCCTCGAGCAGTACTTC.

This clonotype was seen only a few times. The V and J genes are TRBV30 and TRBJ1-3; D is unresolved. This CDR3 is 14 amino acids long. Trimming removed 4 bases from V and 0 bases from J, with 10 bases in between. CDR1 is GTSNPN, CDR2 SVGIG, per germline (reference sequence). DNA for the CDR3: TGTGCCTGGACGGAAGGGCACTCTGGAAACACCATATATTTT. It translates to CAWTEGHSGNTIYF.

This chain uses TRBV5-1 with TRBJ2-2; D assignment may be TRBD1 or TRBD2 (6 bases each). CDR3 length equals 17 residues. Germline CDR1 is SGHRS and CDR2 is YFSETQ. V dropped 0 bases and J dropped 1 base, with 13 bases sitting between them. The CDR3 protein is CASSLVSGAQNTGELFF. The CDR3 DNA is TGCGCCAGCAGCTTGGTATCGGGGGCTCAGAACACCGGGGAGCTGTTTTTT.

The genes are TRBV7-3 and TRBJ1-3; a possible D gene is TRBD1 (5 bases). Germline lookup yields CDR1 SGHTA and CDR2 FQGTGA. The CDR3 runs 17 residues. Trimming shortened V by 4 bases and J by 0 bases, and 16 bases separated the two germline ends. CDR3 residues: CASSSGTQDFSGNTIYF. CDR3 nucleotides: TGTGCCAGCAGCTCAGGGACCCAAGACTTCTCTGGAAACACCATATATTTT.